Each of the 18 T cell receptor beta chains below was sequenced from the same sample in a study of blood T cell repertoires in COVID-19 (dated by TCRdb to 2019 to 2021). Libraries were made using the immunoSEQ multiplex PCR assay. The clones in this table, taken by TCRdb from immuneACCESS, are in-frame only. Not every clone is retained; where verified, under half of the shortfall comes from an unresolved V gene, and the cause of the rest is unknown. This sample has about 94,000 clones in its table, and over 70% of those were observed once. The top ten constitute about 20% of the sample. Specimen: peripheral blood. These receptor sequences come from a human donor in a cohort sampled during active COVID-19.

The chain has TRBV19 and TRBJ2-7; 9 bases are shared with TRBD2. This CDR3 is built from 14 residues. V trimming: 5 bases; J trimming: 4 bases; junction bases outside the gene matches: 6. Germline V CDR1 and CDR2: LNHDA, SQIVND (reference sequence). The CDR3: CASSLREGPYEQYF. CDR3 bases: TGTGCCAGTAGTTTGCGGGAGGGCCCGTACGAGCAGTACTTC.

In its sample, this clone was seen once. The CDR3 spells CASTLRLNTEAFF. The CDR3 nucleotides read TGTGCCAGCACCCTGCGTTTGAACACTGAAGCTTTCTTT. V gene TRBV11-2 combines with J gene TRBJ1-1; D is unclear. The germline CDR1 and CDR2 sequences are SGHAT and FQNNGV. The V gene lost 7 bases and the J gene lost 0 bases, with 9 bases spanning the gap. CDR3 length equals 13 residues. The full variable domain, with the rest looked up from reference TRBV11-2 and TRBJ1-1, is EAGVAQSPRYKIIEKRQSVAFWCNPISGHATLYWYQQILGQGPKLLIQFQNNGVVDDSQLPKDRFSAERLKGVDSTLKIQPAKLEDSAVYLCASTLRLNTEAFFGQGTRLTVV.

The V gene is TRBV12-3 or TRBV12-4, the J gene TRBJ2-1; D gene uncertain. The V and J ends lost 9 bases and 3 bases respectively, with 9 bases between them. The CDR3 spans 12 residues. CDR3 DNA sequence: TGTGCCAGTCAGCGCAGCTACAATGAGCAGTTCTTC. Its translation: CASQRSYNEQFF.

V is TRBV3-1 (or the pseudogene TRBV3-2) and J is TRBJ2-7, with D maybe TRBD2 (6 bases). The germline CDR1 and CDR2 sequences are LGHDT and YNNKEL (reference sequence). V was trimmed by 4 bases and J by 7 bases, leaving 17 bases between them. This CDR3 has 14 amino acids. The CDR3 DNA follows: TGTGCCAGCAGCCCCATGGCCCGGGCGGGAGAGCAGTACTTC. It codes for CASSPMARAGEQYF.

V gene TRBV5-5 combines with J gene TRBJ1-4; TRBD1 matches 7 bases. This CDR3 spans 17 amino acids. Germline loops: CDR1 SGHKS, CDR2 YYEKEE (reference sequence). J was trimmed by 0 bases and V by 3 bases; bases with no gene match: 8. In DNA, the CDR3 is TGTGCCAGCAGCTCTCGGGACAGCCCTGCAACTAATGAAAAACTGTTTTTT. Translated, it gives CASSSRDSPATNEKLFF.

V gene TRBV2 combines with J gene TRBJ2-2; D might be TRBD2 (6 bases). This CDR3 spans 17 amino acids. Germline values: CDR1 SNHLY, CDR2 FYNNEI. The V gene lost 8 bases and the J gene lost 1 base, with 20 bases spanning the gap. Here the CDR3 DNA reads TGTGCCAGCGCGTTTAGCGGTTATTCTTTGAACACCGGGGAGCTGTTTTTT. This sequence encodes CASAFSGYSLNTGELFF.

V is TRBV19 and J is TRBJ2-1, with 16 bases that match TRBD2. V gave up 4 bases and J gave up 9 bases; unmatched junction bases: 9. Germline CDR1 and CDR2: LNHDA and SQIVND (reference sequence). The CDR3 length is 17 residues. DNA of the CDR3: TGTGCCAGTAGTAAAGGGACTAGCGGGAGGGCCTTGAGTGAGCAGTTCTTC. Translated: CASSKGTSGRALSEQFF.

The rearrangement uses TRBV5-1 and TRBJ2-3; 11 bases align to TRBD2. V was clipped by 7 bases and J by 2 bases; unmatched bases: 6. This CDR3 has 15 residues. The germline V gene encodes CDR1 SGHRS and CDR2 YFSETQ. CDR3 DNA sequence: TGCGCCAGCCAAAGACTAGCGGGAAACACAGATACGCAGTATTTT. Protein product: CASQRLAGNTDTQYF.

The chain joins TRBV11-2 to TRBJ2-4, with 7 bases matching TRBD1. V lost 1 base, J lost 1 base, and 4 bases stayed unmatched. This CDR3 is 16 amino acids long. The germline CDR1 and CDR2 sequences are SGHAT and FQNNGV. CDR3: CASSLGIQGAKNIQYF. The CDR3 DNA reads TGTGCCAGCAGCTTAGGGATACAGGGGGCCAAAAACATTCAGTACTTC.

By sample share, this clone is medium-sized. V and J are TRBV15 and TRBJ2-2; 8 nucleotides match TRBD2. This CDR3 is built from 15 residues. With 8 bases clipped from V and 2 bases from J, the junction kept 7 bases outside the gene matches. The germline CDR1 and CDR2 sequences are LNHNV and YYDKDF (reference sequence). The CDR3 is CATERLAGNTGELFF. CDR3 DNA sequence: TGTGCCACCGAGCGTCTAGCGGGTAACACCGGGGAGCTGTTTTTT.

This chain uses TRBV19 with TRBJ2-7; 8 nucleotides agree with TRBD1. The length of the CDR3 is 13 residues. The V and J ends lost 5 bases and 4 bases, in that order; junction bases with no gene match: 4. Germline lookup yields CDR1 LNHDA and CDR2 SQIVND (reference sequence). The CDR3 here is CASSSDRGYEQYF. CDR3 nucleotides: TGTGCCAGTAGTTCAGACAGGGGTTACGAGCAGTACTTC.

This chain links TRBV19 with TRBJ2-7, with a weak D call TRBD2 (5 bases). This CDR3 is 14 amino acids long. In germline, CDR1 is LNHDA, CDR2 SQIVND (reference sequence). V dropped 1 base and J dropped 3 bases, with 10 bases sitting between them. For the CDR3, the DNA is TGTGCCAGTAGTATAGGAGGAACTAGCTACGAGCAGTACTTC. It codes for CASSIGGTSYEQYF.

V and J are TRBV7-2 and TRBJ1-3, with 8 nucleotides matching TRBD1. V shed 4 bases, J shed 1 base, and the junction held 6 bases outside the gene matches. CDR1 SGHTA and CDR2 FQGNSA come from the germline V gene. The CDR3 sequence is 16 residues long. The CDR3 sequence: CASSWAGGRSGNTIYF. The CDR3 DNA follows: TGTGCCAGCAGCTGGGCAGGGGGCCGATCTGGAAACACCATATATTTT.

The chain has TRBV7-9 and TRBJ2-7; a possible D gene is TRBD1 (5 bases). This CDR3 comprises 15 residues. Trimming pared 2 bases from V and 2 bases from J, leaving 13 bases between. Germline V gene data show CDR1 as SEHNR and CDR2 as FQNEAQ (reference sequence). DNA of the CDR3: TGTGCCAGCAGCTTACAAGACCGACAGCCCTACGAGCAGTACTTC. It encodes CASSLQDRQPYEQYF.

V usage is TRBV6-5 and J usage is TRBJ1-5; D not resolved. CDR1 and CDR2 from the germline V gene are MNHEY and SVGAGI. V dropped 8 bases and J dropped 3 bases, with 14 bases sitting between them. The CDR3 runs to 14 residues. The CDR3 nucleotides read TGTGCCAGCGGAGATTTCTGGAACAATCAGCCCCAGCATTTT. It yields the protein CASGDFWNNQPQHF.

This sequence joins TRBV28 and TRBJ2-7; no clear D gene. The length of the CDR3 is 11 residues. Germline loops: CDR1 MDHEN, CDR2 SYDVKM. V was pared by 5 bases and J by 4 bases, with 6 bases between. The chain's CDR3 is CASSLTYEQYF. CDR3 sequence (DNA): TGTGCCAGCAGTCTAACTTACGAGCAGTACTTC.

V is TRBV27 and J is TRBJ2-3; tentatively, D is TRBD2 (7 bases). CDR1 and CDR2 from the germline V gene are MNHEY and SMNVEV (reference sequence). Trimming removed 2 bases from V and 6 bases from J, with 18 bases in between. The CDR3 has 16 residues. Here the CDR3 reads CASSLPRSGDMDTQYF. In DNA form, the CDR3 reads TGTGCCAGCAGTTTACCGCGGAGCGGGGACATGGATACGCAGTATTTT.

This chain links TRBV19 with TRBJ1-6, with 8 bases identical to TRBD1. Losses at the gene ends were 5 bases for V and 9 bases for J; bases not matched to a gene: 9. The CDR3 consists of 15 residues. Per germline, CDR1 LNHDA and CDR2 SQIVND (reference sequence). The CDR3 DNA sequence: TGTGCCAGTAGTTTTAGGACAGGGTTCGGTTCACCCCTCCACTTT. Amino acids: CASSFRTGFGSPLHF.